This TCR beta chain came from a study of blood T cell repertoires in COVID-19. The wider study: Sources were T cells, B-cell-depleted T cells, or PBMCs; the material itself was cDNA or gDNA.

Generated by immunoSEQ multiplex PCR, the TCRdb table keeps only in-frame clones and is missing some. Altogether tens of thousands of clones are present, roughly 79% being singletons, with the ten largest covering 13% to 15%. What was sequenced was peripheral blood. This sequence was found in a human donor in a cohort sampled during active COVID-19.

The CDR3 coding sequence is TGTGCCAGTAGTATTTCAGGGGAAGGGACCCAGTACTTC. Protein product: CASSISGEGTQYF. The chain couples TRBV19 to TRBJ2-5, with a possible D match to TRBD1 (6 bases). Germline CDR1 LNHDA, CDR2 SQIVND (reference sequence). Trimming pared 3 bases from V and 7 bases from J, leaving 12 bases between. The CDR3 contains 13 residues.